One sample yielded the 10 T cell receptor beta chains listed below, sequenced in a study of beta chain features in type 1 diabetes. Antigens of these TCRs are unknown. The study's findings and limits: Researchers report that Type 1 diabetes patients had moderately but significantly shorter TCRB CDR3s across all four CD4+ subsets.

Of the isolated RNA, all was reverse transcribed, and so the sequenced material was expressed TCRB transcripts. Data came from immunoSEQ multiplex PCR; TCRdb stores just in-frame clones and leaves some out. The sample has hundreds of thousands of clones; over 12% are singletons. Sample: naive CD4+ T cells from blood. Receptors were obtained from a man between 18 and 35 years old with type 1 diabetes.

The rearrangement links TRBV4-1 to TRBJ2-1; D is possibly TRBD2 (6 bases). The V end was cut by 0 bases, the J end by 1 base, with 10 bases between. Germline CDR1 reads MGHRA; CDR2 reads YSYEKL. The CDR3 is made up of 16 amino acids. The chain's CDR3 is CASSQEGGPSYNEQFF. The CDR3 coding sequence is TGCGCCAGCAGCCAAGAGGGGGGTCCGTCCTACAATGAGCAGTTCTTC.

This clone has just a few counts. The CDR3 DNA follows: TGTGCCAGCAGTGATCTCCCCCCCAGGGCTGGGGCCAACGTCCTGACTTTC. Translating it yields CASSDLPPRAGANVLTF. The chain couples TRBV2 to TRBJ2-6; D perhaps matches TRBD1 (5 bases). Germline CDR1 and CDR2: SNHLY and FYNNEI. The ends were cut back, 3 bases at V and 2 bases at J, with 14 bases in the middle. This CDR3 is 17 amino acids long.

This rearrangement joins TRBV30 to TRBJ1-1; 7 bases are a match to TRBD1. J gave up 4 bases and V 5 bases, and 7 bases lay outside the gene matches. CDR1 GTSNPN and CDR2 SVGIG come from the germline V gene (reference sequence). The CDR3 consists of 13 residues. The DNA for the CDR3 is TGTGCCTGGGAATCAGGGGGGCCCACTGAAGCTTTCTTT. Protein sequence: CAWESGGPTEAFF.

The chain employs TRBV28 and TRBJ2-3, with D possibly called TRBD1 or TRBD2 (5 bases each). Germline CDR1 MDHEN, CDR2 SYDVKM. The length of the CDR3 is 15 residues. The V and J ends lost 4 bases and 2 bases respectively, with 13 bases between them. The CDR3 DNA follows: TGTGCCAGCAGTTCAAGATGGGGGTCCACAGATACGCAGTATTTT. The encoded protein is CASSSRWGSTDTQYF.

Here the CDR3 DNA reads TGCGCCAGCAGCCGGTTGACAGAAGTCTCCTACGAGCAGTACTTC. Amino acids: CASSRLTEVSYEQYF. This chain links TRBV4-1 with TRBJ2-7; D might be TRBD1 (5 bases). This CDR3 is 15 amino acids long. Germline lookup yields CDR1 MGHRA and CDR2 YSYEKL. V lost 4 bases and J lost 0, with 13 bases in between.

This clone was counted between two and nine times. The genes are TRBV28 and TRBJ2-7, with D uncertain. Germline lookup yields CDR1 MDHEN and CDR2 SYDVKM. Trimming took 7 bases from V and 1 from J, leaving 11 bases between them. CDR3 size: 13 residues. DNA for the CDR3: TGTGCCAGCATGCTGATTGGGTCCTACGAGCAGTACTTC. Amino acids: CASMLIGSYEQYF. The variable domain in full, with the rest retrieved from reference TRBV28 and TRBJ2-7, is DVKVTQSSRYLVKRTGEKVFLECVQDMDHENMFWYRQDPGLGLRLIYFSYDVKMKEKGDIPEGYSVSREKKERFSLILESASTNQTSMYLCASMLIGSYEQYFGPGTRLTVT.

The chain links TRBV30 to TRBJ2-7; D unclear. The CDR3 sequence is 14 residues long. Trimming took 0 bases from V and 4 from J, leaving 13 bases between them. Looked up from germline, CDR1 is GTSNPN and CDR2 is SVGIG (reference sequence). CDR3 DNA sequence: TGTGCCTGGAGTGTACTTTCGCTCGCGTACGAGCAGTACTTC. As protein: CAWSVLSLAYEQYF.

This clone has only a few counts. This rearrangement joins TRBV10-3 to TRBJ1-1; D remains unclear. V was cut by 5 bases and J by 10 bases, with 11 bases left in between. This CDR3 comprises 11 residues. CDR1 and CDR2 (germline): ENHRY, SYGVKD. The CDR3 region is CAISNGRRAFF. The CDR3 nucleotides are TGTGCCATCAGTAATGGGCGCAGAGCTTTCTTT.

The chain employs TRBV7-2 and TRBJ2-5; D unresolved. This CDR3 contains 12 residues. Trimming shortened V by 5 bases and J by 7 bases, and 11 bases separated the two germline ends. Germline V CDR1 and CDR2: SGHTA, FQGNSA. The CDR3 sequence is CASSLDVGTQYF. CDR3 bases: TGTGCCAGCAGCCTCGACGTGGGGACCCAGTACTTC.

This clone was seen a few times. The chain couples TRBV7-9 to TRBJ1-6, with D possibly matching TRBD1 (6 bases). This CDR3 has 14 residues. Germline CDR1 and CDR2: SEHNR and FQNEAQ (reference sequence). The ends were cut back, 5 bases at V and 11 bases at J, with 16 bases in the middle. The CDR3 coding sequence is TGTGCCAGCAGCCCAGGGGCAGTACCGGCACCCCTCCACTTT. It yields the protein CASSPGAVPAPLHF. Together with reference TRBV7-9 and TRBJ1-6, the CDR3 gives the full variable domain: DTGVSQNPRHKITKRGQNVTFRCDPISEHNRLYWYRQTLGQGPEFLTYFQNEAQLEKSRLLSDRFSAERPKGSFSTLEIQRTEQGDSAMYLCASSPGAVPAPLHFGNGTRLTVT.